The clone carrying this T cell receptor (beta chain) was seen many times. The target antigen is unknown. The sample is drawn from a study of spatial heterogeneity in lung cancer. Findings of the study overall: Of the expanded TCRs, ubiquitous and regional counts tracked the counts of ubiquitous and regional nonsynonymous mutations, respectively. Tumor mutation count correlated with how many alpha and beta TCRs expanded intratumorally.

Specified time point: sample taken at primary tumor resection. Patients with untreated early-stage non-small cell lung cancer, numbering 72, were the donors. Whole RNA obtained from tumor, nontumor lung or frozen PBMC underwent sequencing without sorting. Trimming stripped 8 bases from V and 5 bases from J, with 13 bases between. This CDR3 contains 13 residues. Germline CDR1 reads SNHLY; CDR2 reads FYNNEI. Unique molecular identifiers tagged every individual TCR cDNA molecule. MiXCR, applied by TCRdb to the 5' RACE reads, yields one record per CDR3 protein. The sample has around 26,000 distinct CDR3 sequences, just under 9% seen once.

The origin of this receptor is a male donor with early-stage non-small cell lung cancer. Here the sequenced sample was lung tumor tissue, taken at surgery. The chain links TRBV2 to TRBJ2-1; D is ambiguous. CDR3 sequence: CASRQASDNEQFF. DNA for the CDR3: TGTGCCAGCCGACAAGCTTCTGACAATGAGCAGTTCTTC.